This is a list of T cell receptor beta chains from one sample in a study of control samples from healthy donors and cancer patients. TCRdb's table, derived via immunoSEQ multiplex PCR, lists solely in-frame clones and lacks some. The table shows 82,000 or so clones, with approximately 94% occurring only once. The sample taken for sequencing was blood. The source of these receptors is a woman aged 18-29 years in good health. Both conserved end residues are trimmed from each CDR3. Each record gives: J gene, D gene, clone size, V gene, CDR3 protein. D genes are given only for firm matches. Where a row states a size, it is once, few, many or the class of an expanded clone; other rows omit it.

>TRBJ2-7|NA|NA|TRBV4-2
ASSRDGTESSYEQY
>TRBJ2-4|NA|once|TRBV2
ASSEGGAANIQY
>TRBJ2-7|NA|NA|TRBV6-5
ASSPWRGDEQY
>TRBJ2-7|NA|NA|TRBV7-9
ASSPQGDEQY
>TRBJ2-2|NA|NA|TRBV5-1
ASSPTSIYTGELF
>TRBJ2-7|NA|NA|TRBV19
ASSIGGGWAYEQY
>TRBJ2-5|TRBD1|NA|TRBV28
ASSFSGQGGMAQY
>TRBJ2-3|NA|once|TRBV11-3
ASSLATGPSTGPDTQY
>TRBJ2-7|NA|NA|TRBV27
ASSHGQSYEQY
>TRBJ1-1|TRBD1|NA|TRBV5-6
ASSLVTGTTEAF
>TRBJ2-1|TRBD2|few|TRBV6-5
ASRYGTSGGNNEQF
>TRBJ2-1|NA|NA|TRBV7-6
ASSLNRDEQF
>TRBJ1-2|TRBD1|NA|TRBV12-3/TRBV12-4
ASSLGGTGGYT
>TRBJ1-6|NA|NA|TRBV6-5
ASTRSRAPLH
>TRBJ1-5|NA|NA|TRBV15
ATSRDLGGSRPQH
>TRBJ2-5|NA|NA|TRBV6-5
ASRPTGARETQY
>TRBJ1-1|NA|NA|TRBV6-5
ASSYSRAGREAF
>TRBJ1-2|TRBD1|NA|TRBV2
ARGGQGKGGYT
>TRBJ2-7|TRBD2|NA|TRBV27
ASRPERLARAYEQY
>TRBJ2-7|NA|NA|TRBV2
ASSVGVLSGYEQY
>TRBJ2-5|NA|NA|TRBV2
ASRYQETQY
>TRBJ2-1|TRBD1|NA|TRBV28
ASRRPGTGTNEQF
>TRBJ2-5|TRBD2|NA|TRBV19
ASSMRAGGQETQY
>TRBJ2-3|TRBD1|once|TRBV18
ASSPTGLLSSTDTQY
>TRBJ1-2|NA|NA|TRBV28
ASSSPGSYGYT
>TRBJ2-7|NA|once|TRBV18
ASSRGVAEYEQY
>TRBJ2-3|NA|NA|TRBV10-2
ASMYFDSPTDTQY
>TRBJ2-3|NA|NA|TRBV7-6
ASSPPDTNTDTQY
>TRBJ2-3|TRBD2|NA|TRBV9
ASSVDPLAGVRDTQY
>TRBJ1-1|NA|NA|TRBV3-1/TRBV3-2
ASSQRAGGSHTEAF
>TRBJ1-5|NA|NA|TRBV19
ASRFGGRENQPQH
>TRBJ2-1|NA|NA|TRBV11-2
ASSEGPSYNEQF
>TRBJ2-7|TRBD1|NA|TRBV6-2/TRBV6-3
ASSSGTGTYEQY
>TRBJ2-7|TRBD1|NA|TRBV28
ASSWRGQGTEQY
>TRBJ2-4|NA|once|TRBV20-1
SASQTRGNIQY
>TRBJ2-3|NA|NA|TRBV5-4
ASSLALTGTDTQY
>TRBJ2-2|TRBD1|NA|TRBV5-6
ASSLIGGPNTGELF
>TRBJ2-2|TRBD1|NA|TRBV5-4
ASSLGQGSGELF
>TRBJ2-7|NA|NA|TRBV28
ASSHRLPYEQY
>TRBJ2-7|TRBD1|NA|TRBV10-1
ASSARQGADEQY
>TRBJ1-1|NA|NA|TRBV7-3
ASSLRPLRDTEAF
>TRBJ1-1|NA|NA|TRBV28
ASSFKVGAF
>TRBJ2-5|NA|NA|TRBV29-1
SAGQETQY
>TRBJ1-3|TRBD1|NA|TRBV25-1
ASSDRVRGLGNTIY
>TRBJ1-1|NA|NA|TRBV9
ASTRGSNTEAF
>TRBJ2-7|NA|NA|TRBV27
ASRSLTLSYEQY
>TRBJ2-5|NA|NA|TRBV6-1
ASSDAGGGTDLLGETQY
>TRBJ2-5|NA|NA|TRBV5-1
ASSLSTSQETQY
>TRBJ2-7|TRBD1|NA|TRBV2
ASSPQGGNEQY
>TRBJ2-5|TRBD2|NA|TRBV19
ASSTSVPSGRRRETQY
>TRBJ1-4|NA|NA|TRBV5-8
ASSLGLWQDEKLF
>TRBJ2-2|NA|NA|TRBV6-4
ASSDPGQNTGELF
>TRBJ2-7|TRBD1|NA|TRBV27
ASSDQIQGSSYEQY